Given below is one TCR beta chain in context. These data come from a study of control samples from healthy donors and cancer patients. Sequenced by immunoSEQ multiplex PCR; TCRdb stores in-frame clones only, minus some. The sample lists 30,000 or so clones, around 94% occurring once. Material: blood. The TCR comes from a man aged 55 to 70 in good health.

The CDR3 sequence is CASSNRDRESYGYTF. The DNA of the CDR3 is TGTGCCAGCAGCAACCGGGACAGGGAGAGTTATGGCTACACCTTC. J is TRBJ1-2 and V is TRBV3-1 (or the pseudogene TRBV3-2); 9 bases are shared with TRBD1. This CDR3 region has 15 residues. CDR1 is LGHDT and CDR2 is YNNKEL in the germline V gene (reference sequence). Trimming at V came to 5 bases and at J to 5 bases, leaving 9 bases not matched to a gene.